This is a list of T cell receptor beta chains from one sample in a study of monozygotic twins with inflammatory bowel disease. With the 5' RACE reads reprocessed, TCRdb shows one record per CDR3 protein and no DNA. The sample data list approximately 330,000 distinct CDR3 sequences. Sequenced input: blood. The receptors stem from a human donor with ulcerative colitis or Crohn's disease, or a healthy co-twin of an affected twin (not recorded which). Each CDR3 is given with its conserved first and last residue. Each record gives: V gene, J gene, CDR3 protein.

>TRBV5-1|TRBJ2-3
CASSLERLGGADTQYF
>TRBV27|TRBJ1-2
CASRELGTANYGYTF
>TRBV5-6|TRBJ2-1
CASSKDWRHEQFF
>TRBV20-1|TRBJ2-1
CSASRLAGGSSYNEQFF
>TRBV28|TRBJ2-4
CASSLAMGIAKNIQYF
>TRBV20-1|TRBJ1-4
CSASPRTVLNEKLFF
>TRBV3-1|TRBJ1-6
CASSQGGGTGNSPLHF
>TRBV5-1|TRBJ2-7
CASSLDLNPVYEQYF
>TRBV29-1|TRBJ2-7
CSVADIYEQYF
>TRBV4-1|TRBJ2-3
CASRGAGGPEDTQYF
>TRBV29-1|TRBJ1-1
CSGRPTGYTEAFF
>TRBV6-5|TRBJ1-3
CACLDRSGNTIYF
>TRBV2|TRBJ1-1
CASIWDRGYAEAFF
>TRBV19|TRBJ2-6
CASRPDRDGANVLTF
>TRBV12-3/TRBV12-4|TRBJ1-1
CASRPGTDTEAFF